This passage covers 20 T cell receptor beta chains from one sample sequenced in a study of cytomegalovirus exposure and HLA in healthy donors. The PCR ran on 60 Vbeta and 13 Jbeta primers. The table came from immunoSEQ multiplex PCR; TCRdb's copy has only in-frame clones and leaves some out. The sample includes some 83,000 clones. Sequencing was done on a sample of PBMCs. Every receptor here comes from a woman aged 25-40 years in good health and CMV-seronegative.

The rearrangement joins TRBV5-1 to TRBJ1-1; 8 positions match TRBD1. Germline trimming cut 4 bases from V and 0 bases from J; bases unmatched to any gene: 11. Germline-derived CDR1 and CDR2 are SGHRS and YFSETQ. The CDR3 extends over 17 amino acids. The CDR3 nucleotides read TGCGCCAGCAGCCTCGGACAGGGTTGGCAGATGAACACTGAAGCTTTCTTT. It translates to CASSLGQGWQMNTEAFF. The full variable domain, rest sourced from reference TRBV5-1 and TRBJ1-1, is KAGVTQTPRYLIKTRGQQVTLSCSPISGHRSVSWYQQTPGQGLQFLFEYFSETQRNKGNFPGRFSGRQFSNSRSEMNVSTLELGDSALYLCASSLGQGWQMNTEAFFGQGTRLTVV.

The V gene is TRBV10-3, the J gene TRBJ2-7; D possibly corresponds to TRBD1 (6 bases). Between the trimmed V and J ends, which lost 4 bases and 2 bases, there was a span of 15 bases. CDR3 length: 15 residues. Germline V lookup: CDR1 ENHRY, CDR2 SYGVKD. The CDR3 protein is CAISGSTGKTYEQYF. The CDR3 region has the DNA TGTGCCATCAGTGGATCTACAGGGAAAACCTACGAGCAGTACTTC.

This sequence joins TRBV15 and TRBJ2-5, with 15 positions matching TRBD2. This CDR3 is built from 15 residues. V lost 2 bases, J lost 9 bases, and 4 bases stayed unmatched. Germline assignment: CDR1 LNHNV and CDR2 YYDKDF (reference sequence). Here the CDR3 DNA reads TGTGCCACCAGCAGAACGCGGACTAGCGGGGGGGCCCAGTACTTC. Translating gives CATSRTRTSGGAQYF.

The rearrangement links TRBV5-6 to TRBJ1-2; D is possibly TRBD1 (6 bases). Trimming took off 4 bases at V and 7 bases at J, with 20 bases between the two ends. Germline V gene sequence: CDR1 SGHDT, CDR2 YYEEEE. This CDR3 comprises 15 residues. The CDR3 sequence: CASSPAGGAGSGYTF. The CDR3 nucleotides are TGTGCCAGCAGCCCCGCTGGGGGGGCCGGGAGTGGCTACACCTTC.

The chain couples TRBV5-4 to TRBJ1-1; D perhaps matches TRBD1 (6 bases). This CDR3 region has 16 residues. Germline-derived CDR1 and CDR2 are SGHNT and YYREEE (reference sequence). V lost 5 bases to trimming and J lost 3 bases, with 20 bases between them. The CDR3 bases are TGTGCCAGCAGTCCCTTCTCGAAGACAGGCGACACTGAAGCTTTCTTT. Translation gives CASSPFSKTGDTEAFF.

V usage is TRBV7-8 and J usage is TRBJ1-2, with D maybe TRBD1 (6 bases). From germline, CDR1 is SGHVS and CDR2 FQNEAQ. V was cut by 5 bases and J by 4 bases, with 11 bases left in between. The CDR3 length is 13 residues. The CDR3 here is CASSHQGSYGYTF. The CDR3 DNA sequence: TGTGCCAGCAGCCATCAGGGGAGCTATGGCTACACCTTC.

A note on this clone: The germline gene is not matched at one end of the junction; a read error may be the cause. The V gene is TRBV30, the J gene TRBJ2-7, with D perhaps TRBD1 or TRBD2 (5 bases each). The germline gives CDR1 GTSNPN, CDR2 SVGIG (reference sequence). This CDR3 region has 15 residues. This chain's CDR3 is CAGSVGRANLYEQYF. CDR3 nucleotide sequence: TGTGCCGGGAGTGTAGGCAGGGCCAACCTCTACGAGCAGTACTTC. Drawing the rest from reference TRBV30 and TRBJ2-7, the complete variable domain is SQTIHQWPATLVQPVGSPLSLECTVEGTSNPNLYWYRQAAGRGLQLLFYSVGIGQISSEVPQNLSASRPQDRQFILSSKKLLLSDSGFYLCAGSVGRANLYEQYFGPGTRLTVT.

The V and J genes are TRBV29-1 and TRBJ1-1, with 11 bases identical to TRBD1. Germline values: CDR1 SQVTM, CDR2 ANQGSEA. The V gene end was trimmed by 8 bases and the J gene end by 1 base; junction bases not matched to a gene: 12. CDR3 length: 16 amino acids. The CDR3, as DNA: TGCAGCACTTATATGTACGGGACAGGGGGGAACACTGAAGCTTTCTTT. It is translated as CSTYMYGTGGNTEAFF.

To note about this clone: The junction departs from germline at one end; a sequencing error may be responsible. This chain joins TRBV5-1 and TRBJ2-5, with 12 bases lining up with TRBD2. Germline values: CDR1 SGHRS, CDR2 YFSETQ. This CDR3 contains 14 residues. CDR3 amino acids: CASSLGTSGENQYF. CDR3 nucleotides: TGCGCCAGCAGCTTGGGGACTAGCGGGGAGAACCAGTACTTC.

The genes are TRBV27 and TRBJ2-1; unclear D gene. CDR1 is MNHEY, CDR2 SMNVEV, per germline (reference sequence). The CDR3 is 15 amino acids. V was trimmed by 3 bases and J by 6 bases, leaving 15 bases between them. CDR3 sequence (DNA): TGTGCCAGCAGTTTTCGGTCGTTTCCGTCCAATGAGCAGTTCTTC. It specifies CASSFRSFPSNEQFF.

The CDR3 nucleotides read TGTGCCAGTAGCCGTGGGGGGACTGGGGCCAACGTCCTGACTTTC. Encoded protein: CASSRGGTGANVLTF. The chain has TRBV19 and TRBJ2-6, with D possibly being TRBD2 (6 bases). Germline V gene data show CDR1 as LNHDA and CDR2 as SQIVND (reference sequence). V was clipped by 6 bases and J by 2 bases, with 11 bases between them. The CDR3 consists of 15 residues.

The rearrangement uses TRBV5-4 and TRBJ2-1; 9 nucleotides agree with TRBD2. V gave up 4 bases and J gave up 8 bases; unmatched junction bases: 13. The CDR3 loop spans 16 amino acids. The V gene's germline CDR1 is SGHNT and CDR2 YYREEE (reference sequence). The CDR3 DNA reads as TGTGCCAGCAGCCGCGCCCAGCGGGGGGCCGAGTATGAGCAGTTCTTC. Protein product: CASSRAQRGAEYEQFF. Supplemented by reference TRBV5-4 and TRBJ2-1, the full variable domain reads ETGVTQSPTHLIKTRGQQVTLRCSSQSGHNTVSWYQQALGQGPQFIFQYYREEENGRGNFPPRFSGLQFPNYSSELNVNALELDDSALYLCASSRAQRGAEYEQFFGPGTRLTVL.

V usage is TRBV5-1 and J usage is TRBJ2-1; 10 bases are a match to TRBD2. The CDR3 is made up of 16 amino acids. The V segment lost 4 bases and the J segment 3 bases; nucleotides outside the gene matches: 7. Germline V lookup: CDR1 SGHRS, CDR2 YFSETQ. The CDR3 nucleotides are TGCGCCAGCAGCCCGTCTCCTAGCGGGGGCTACAATGAGCAGTTCTTC. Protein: CASSPSPSGGYNEQFF.

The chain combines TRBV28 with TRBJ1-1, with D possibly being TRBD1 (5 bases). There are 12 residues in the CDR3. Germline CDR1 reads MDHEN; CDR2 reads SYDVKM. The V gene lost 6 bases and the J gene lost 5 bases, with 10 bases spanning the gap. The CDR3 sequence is CASSLTGTEAFF. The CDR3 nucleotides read TGTGCCAGCAGCCTCACAGGAACTGAAGCTTTCTTT.

The CDR3 region is CSVRFRGGDNEQFF. Written as DNA, the CDR3 is TGCAGCGTCCGTTTCCGCGGGGGGGACAATGAGCAGTTCTTC. This chain joins TRBV29-1 and TRBJ2-1; 9 bases align to TRBD2. Unmatched junction bases numbered 8, after V lost 6 bases and J lost 5 bases. This CDR3 comprises 14 residues. Per germline, CDR1 SQVTM and CDR2 ANQGSEA.

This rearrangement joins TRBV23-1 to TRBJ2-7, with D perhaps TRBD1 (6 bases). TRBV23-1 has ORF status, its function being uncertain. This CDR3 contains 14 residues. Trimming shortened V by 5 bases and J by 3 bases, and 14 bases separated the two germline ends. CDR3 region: CASSKREQGYEQYF. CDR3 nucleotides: TGCGCCAGCAGTAAGAGAGAACAGGGCTACGAGCAGTACTTC.

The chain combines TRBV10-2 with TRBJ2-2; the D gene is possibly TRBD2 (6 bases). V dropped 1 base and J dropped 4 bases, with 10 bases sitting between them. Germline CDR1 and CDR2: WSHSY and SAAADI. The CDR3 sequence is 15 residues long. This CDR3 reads CASSELGDSTGELFF. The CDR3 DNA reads TGCGCCAGCAGTGAGTTAGGGGACTCCACCGGGGAGCTGTTTTTT.

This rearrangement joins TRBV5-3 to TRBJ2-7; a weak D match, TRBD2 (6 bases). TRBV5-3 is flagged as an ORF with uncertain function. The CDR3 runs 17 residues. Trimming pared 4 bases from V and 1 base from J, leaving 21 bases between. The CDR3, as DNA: TGTGCCAGAAGCGACCGGGACTTTAAACGCTTTTCCTACGAGCAGTACTTC. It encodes CARSDRDFKRFSYEQYF.

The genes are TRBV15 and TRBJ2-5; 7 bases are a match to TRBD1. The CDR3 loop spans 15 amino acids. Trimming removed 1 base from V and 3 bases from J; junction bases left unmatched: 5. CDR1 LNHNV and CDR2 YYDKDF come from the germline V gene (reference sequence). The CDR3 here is CATSRARDRKETQYF. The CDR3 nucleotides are TGTGCCACCAGCAGAGCCCGGGACAGAAAAGAGACCCAGTACTTC. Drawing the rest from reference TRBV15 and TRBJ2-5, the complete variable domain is DAMVIQNPRYQVTQFGKPVTLSCSQTLNHNVMYWYQQKSSQAPKLLFHYYDKDFNNEADTPDNFQSRRPNTSFCFLDIRSPGLGDTAMYLCATSRARDRKETQYFGPGTRLLVL.

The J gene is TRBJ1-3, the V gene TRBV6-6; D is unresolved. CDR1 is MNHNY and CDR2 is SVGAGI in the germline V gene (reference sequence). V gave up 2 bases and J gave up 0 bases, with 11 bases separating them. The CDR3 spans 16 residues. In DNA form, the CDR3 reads TGTGCCAGCAGTTACGGGAGAGGGAGCTCTGGAAACACCATATATTTT. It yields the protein CASSYGRGSSGNTIYF.